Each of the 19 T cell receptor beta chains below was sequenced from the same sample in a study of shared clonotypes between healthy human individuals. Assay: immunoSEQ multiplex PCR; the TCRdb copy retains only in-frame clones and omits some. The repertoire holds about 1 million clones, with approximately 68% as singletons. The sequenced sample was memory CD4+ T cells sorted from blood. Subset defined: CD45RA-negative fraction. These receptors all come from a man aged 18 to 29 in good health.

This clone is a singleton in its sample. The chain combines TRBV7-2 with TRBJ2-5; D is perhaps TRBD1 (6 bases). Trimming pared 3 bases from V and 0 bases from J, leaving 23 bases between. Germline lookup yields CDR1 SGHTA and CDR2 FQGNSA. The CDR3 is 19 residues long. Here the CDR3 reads CASSLTPPGALTHQETQYF. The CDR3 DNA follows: TGTGCCAGCAGCTTGACACCCCCAGGGGCTCTCACTCACCAAGAGACCCAGTACTTC. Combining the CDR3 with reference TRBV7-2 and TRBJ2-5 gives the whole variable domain GAGVSQSPSNKVTEKGKDVELRCDPISGHTALYWYRQSLGQGLEFLIYFQGNSAPDKSGLPSDRFSAERTGGSVSTLTIQRTQQEDSAVYLCASSLTPPGALTHQETQYFGPGTRLLVL.

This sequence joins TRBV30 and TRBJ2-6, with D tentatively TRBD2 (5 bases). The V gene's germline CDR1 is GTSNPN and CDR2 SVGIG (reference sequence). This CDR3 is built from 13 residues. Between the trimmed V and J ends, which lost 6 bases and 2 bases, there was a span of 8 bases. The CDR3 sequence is CACSGTGANVLTF. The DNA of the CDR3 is TGTGCCTGCTCCGGGACTGGGGCCAACGTCCTGACTTTC.

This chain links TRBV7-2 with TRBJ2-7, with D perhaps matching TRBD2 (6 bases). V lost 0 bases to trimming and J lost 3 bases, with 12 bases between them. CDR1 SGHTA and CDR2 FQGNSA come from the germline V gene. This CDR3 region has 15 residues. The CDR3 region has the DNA TGTGCCAGCAGCTTAGCGGGGGGAGGTTACTACGAGCAGTACTTC. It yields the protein CASSLAGGGYYEQYF. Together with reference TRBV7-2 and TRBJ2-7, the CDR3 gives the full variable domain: GAGVSQSPSNKVTEKGKDVELRCDPISGHTALYWYRQSLGQGLEFLIYFQGNSAPDKSGLPSDRFSAERTGGSVSTLTIQRTQQEDSAVYLCASSLAGGGYYEQYFGPGTRLTVT.

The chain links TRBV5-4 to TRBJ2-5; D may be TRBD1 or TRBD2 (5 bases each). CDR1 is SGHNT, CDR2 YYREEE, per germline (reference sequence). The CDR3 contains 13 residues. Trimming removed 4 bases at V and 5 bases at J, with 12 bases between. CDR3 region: CASSKGPSETQYF. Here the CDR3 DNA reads TGTGCCAGCAGCAAGGGACCCTCCGAGACCCAGTACTTC.

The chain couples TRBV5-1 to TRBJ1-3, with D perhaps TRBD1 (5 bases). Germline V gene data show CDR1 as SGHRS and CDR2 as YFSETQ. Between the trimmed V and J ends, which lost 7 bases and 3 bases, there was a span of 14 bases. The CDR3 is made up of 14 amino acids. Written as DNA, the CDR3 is TGCGCCAGCGCCGACCCAGGGAGTGGAAACACCATATATTTT. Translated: CASADPGSGNTIYF.

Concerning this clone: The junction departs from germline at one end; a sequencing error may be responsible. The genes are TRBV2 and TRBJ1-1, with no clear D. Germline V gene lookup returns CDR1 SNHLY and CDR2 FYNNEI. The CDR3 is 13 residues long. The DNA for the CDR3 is TGTGCCAGCACTGAAAGGCAGAACACTGAAGCTTTCTTT. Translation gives CASTERQNTEAFF.

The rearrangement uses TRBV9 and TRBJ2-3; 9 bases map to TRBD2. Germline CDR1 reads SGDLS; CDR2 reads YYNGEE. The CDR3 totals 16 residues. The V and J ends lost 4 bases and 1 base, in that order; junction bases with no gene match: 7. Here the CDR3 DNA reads TGTGCCAGCAGCCCAGGAAGGACTAGCGGCACAGATACGCAGTATTTT. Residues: CASSPGRTSGTDTQYF.

The CDR3 DNA is TGTGCCAGCAGCGCAGCCCCGGTGAGGGATACGCAGTATTTT. It codes for CASSAAPVRDTQYF. The chain carries TRBV9 and TRBJ2-3; D uncertain. Germline V gene data show CDR1 as SGDLS and CDR2 as YYNGEE. V dropped 3 bases and J dropped 6 bases, with 14 bases sitting between them. The CDR3 loop spans 14 amino acids.

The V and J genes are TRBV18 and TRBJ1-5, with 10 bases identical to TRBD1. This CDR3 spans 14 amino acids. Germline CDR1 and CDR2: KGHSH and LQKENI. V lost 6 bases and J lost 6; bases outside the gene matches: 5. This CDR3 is CASSPGTGAQPQHF. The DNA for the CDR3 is TGTGCCAGCTCGCCCGGGACAGGGGCTCAGCCCCAGCATTTT.

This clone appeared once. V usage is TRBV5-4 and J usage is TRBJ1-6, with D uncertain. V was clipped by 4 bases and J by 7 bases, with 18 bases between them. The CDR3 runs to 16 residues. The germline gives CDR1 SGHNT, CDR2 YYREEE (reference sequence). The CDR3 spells CASSRNGEEKNSPLHF. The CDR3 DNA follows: TGTGCCAGCAGCAGAAACGGGGAAGAGAAGAATTCACCCCTCCACTTT.

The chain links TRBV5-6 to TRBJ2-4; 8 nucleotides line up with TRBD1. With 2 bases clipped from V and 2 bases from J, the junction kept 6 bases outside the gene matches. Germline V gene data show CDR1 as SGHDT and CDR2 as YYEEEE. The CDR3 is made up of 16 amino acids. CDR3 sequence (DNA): TGTGCCAGCAGCTTTAGACAGGGGATTTCCAAAAACATTCAGTACTTC. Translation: CASSFRQGISKNIQYF.

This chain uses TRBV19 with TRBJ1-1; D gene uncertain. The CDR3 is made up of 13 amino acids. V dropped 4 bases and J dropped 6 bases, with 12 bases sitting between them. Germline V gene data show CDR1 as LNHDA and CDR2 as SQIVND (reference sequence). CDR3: CASSTSARSEAFF. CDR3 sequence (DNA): TGTGCCAGTAGTACGTCAGCCCGGTCTGAAGCTTTCTTT.

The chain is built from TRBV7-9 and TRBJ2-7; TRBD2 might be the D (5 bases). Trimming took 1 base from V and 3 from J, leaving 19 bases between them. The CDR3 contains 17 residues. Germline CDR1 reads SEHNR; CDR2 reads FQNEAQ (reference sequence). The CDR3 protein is CASSLVGQEDIYYEQYF. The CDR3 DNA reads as TGTGCCAGCAGCTTAGTCGGGCAGGAGGATATTTACTACGAGCAGTACTTC.

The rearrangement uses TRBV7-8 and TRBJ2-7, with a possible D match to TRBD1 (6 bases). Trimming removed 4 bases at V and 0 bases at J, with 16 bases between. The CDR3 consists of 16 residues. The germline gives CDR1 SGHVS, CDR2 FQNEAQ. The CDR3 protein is CASSSVSTGSSYEQYF. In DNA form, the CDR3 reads TGTGCCAGCAGCTCCGTGTCCACAGGGAGCTCCTACGAGCAGTACTTC.

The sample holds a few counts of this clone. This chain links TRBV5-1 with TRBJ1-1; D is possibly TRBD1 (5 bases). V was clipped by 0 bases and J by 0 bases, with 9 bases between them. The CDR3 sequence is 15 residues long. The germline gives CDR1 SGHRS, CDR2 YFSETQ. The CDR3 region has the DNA TGCGCCAGCAGCTTGGTGCAGGGTATGAACACTGAAGCTTTCTTT. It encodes CASSLVQGMNTEAFF.

CDR3 nucleotide sequence: TGTGCCAGCAGCGCTCTTGGTAAGCGGGAGAATGAGCAGTTCTTC. Its protein is CASSALGKRENEQFF. J is TRBJ2-1 and V is TRBV7-2; 8 bases are a match to TRBD2. CDR1 is SGHTA and CDR2 is FQGNSA in the germline V gene. V was pared by 5 bases and J by 7 bases, with 10 bases of the junction left unmatched. The CDR3 has 15 residues. Drawing the rest from reference TRBV7-2 and TRBJ2-1, the complete variable domain is GAGVSQSPSNKVTEKGKDVELRCDPISGHTALYWYRQSLGQGLEFLIYFQGNSAPDKSGLPSDRFSAERTGGSVSTLTIQRTQQEDSAVYLCASSALGKRENEQFFGPGTRLTVL.

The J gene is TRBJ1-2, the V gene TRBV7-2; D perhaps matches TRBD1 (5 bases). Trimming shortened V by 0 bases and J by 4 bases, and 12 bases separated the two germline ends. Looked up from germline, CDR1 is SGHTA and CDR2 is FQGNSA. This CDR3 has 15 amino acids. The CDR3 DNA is TGTGCCAGCAGCTTAGCGTCCGGGGGGACCTATGGCTACACCTTC. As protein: CASSLASGGTYGYTF.

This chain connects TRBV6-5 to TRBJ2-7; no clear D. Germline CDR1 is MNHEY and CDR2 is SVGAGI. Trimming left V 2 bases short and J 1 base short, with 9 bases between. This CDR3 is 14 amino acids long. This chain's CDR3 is CASSYGSWSYEQYF. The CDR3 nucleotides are TGTGCCAGCAGTTACGGTAGCTGGTCCTACGAGCAGTACTTC.

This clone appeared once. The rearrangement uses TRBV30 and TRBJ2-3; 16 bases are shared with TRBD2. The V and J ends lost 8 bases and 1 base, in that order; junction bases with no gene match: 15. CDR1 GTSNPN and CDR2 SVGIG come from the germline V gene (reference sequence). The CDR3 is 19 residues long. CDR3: CALQGGGTSGREGTDTQYF. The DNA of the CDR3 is TGTGCCCTCCAAGGGGGGGGGACTAGCGGGAGGGAGGGCACAGATACGCAGTATTTT.